This T cell receptor (beta chain) was captured by sequencing in a study of T-cell reconstitution after alpha-beta-depleted transplantation in children. Study-wide points: After one year, T-cell counts and TCRbeta diversity mostly came from new T cells. The origin of alpha-beta T cells about two months after transplant was reportedly several hundred expanded graft clones.

Using unique molecular identifiers, the investigators prepared the TCRbeta library. TCRdb re-called the PCR reads with MiXCR, one entry per CDR3 protein. The sample holds 180,000 or so distinct CDR3 sequences; 5% to 7.5% are singletons and the top ten take under 5%. This CDR3 region has 18 residues. Germline CDR1 is SGDLS and CDR2 is YYNGEE. V lost 4 bases to trimming and J lost 1 base, with 22 bases between them. This clonotype was seen ten or more times. Its cognate antigen is unknown. This TCR was recovered from a girl under two years old with combined immunodeficiency, due to receive a stem cell transplant. The sequenced sample was PBMCs, obtained before TCRalphabeta/CD19-depleted stem cell transplant. This rearrangement joins TRBV9 to TRBJ2-3; weak D call: TRBD2 (6 bases). This CDR3 is CASSQTGTLRSGTDTQYF. The CDR3 DNA sequence: TGTGCCAGCAGCCAAACCGGGACTCTAAGGTCGGGCACAGATACGCAGTATTTT.